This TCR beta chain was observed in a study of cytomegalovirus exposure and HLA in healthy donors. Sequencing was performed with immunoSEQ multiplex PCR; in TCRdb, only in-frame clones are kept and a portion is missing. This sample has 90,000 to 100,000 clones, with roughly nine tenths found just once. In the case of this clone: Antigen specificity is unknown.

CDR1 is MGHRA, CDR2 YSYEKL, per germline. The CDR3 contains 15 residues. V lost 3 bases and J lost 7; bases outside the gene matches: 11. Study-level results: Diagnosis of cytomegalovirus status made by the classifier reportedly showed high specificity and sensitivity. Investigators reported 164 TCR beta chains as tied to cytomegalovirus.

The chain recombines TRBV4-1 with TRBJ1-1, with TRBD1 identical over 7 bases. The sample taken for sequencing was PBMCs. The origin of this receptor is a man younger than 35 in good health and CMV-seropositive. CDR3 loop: CASSQTRTGEDEAFF. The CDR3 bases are TGCGCCAGCAGCCAGACTAGAACAGGGGAGGATGAAGCTTTCTTT.